These 30 T cell receptor beta chains originate from one sample sequenced in a study of blood T cell repertoires in COVID-19. Clones were read by immunoSEQ multiplex PCR, and TCRdb kept only the in-frame ones, dropping some. The profile shows 300,000 to 500,000 clones, roughly 88% of them singletons. Sequenced: PBMCs or T cells enriched from blood (not recorded which). The receptors were sampled from a woman under 40 with acute COVID-19.

This chain joins TRBV12-3 or TRBV12-4 and TRBJ2-2, with a possible D match to TRBD2 (6 bases). The CDR3 covers 13 residues. Deletions cut 6 bases from V and 6 bases from J, with 11 bases between. The CDR3 region has the DNA TGTGCCAGCAGACTCGGGGGTGCCGGGGAGCTGTTTTTT. Protein sequence: CASRLGGAGELFF.

V is TRBV7-2 and J is TRBJ2-7; 8 nucleotides align to TRBD2. This CDR3 comprises 15 residues. J was trimmed by 3 bases and V by 5 bases; bases with no gene match: 9. Germline assignment: CDR1 SGHTA and CDR2 FQGNSA. The CDR3 region is CASSLSPGLDYEQYF. CDR3 DNA sequence: TGTGCCAGCAGCCTAAGCCCGGGACTAGACTACGAGCAGTACTTC.

The rearrangement joins TRBV10-2 to TRBJ1-3; D is perhaps TRBD1 (5 bases). The CDR3 has 14 amino acids. Trimming pared 5 bases from V and 1 base from J, leaving 9 bases between. Germline V gene sequence: CDR1 WSHSY, CDR2 SAAADI. In DNA, the CDR3 is TGCGCCAGCAGTTGGACAATTTCTGGAAACACCATATATTTT. Amino acid sequence: CASSWTISGNTIYF.

This clone was observed once. This chain uses TRBV4-1 with TRBJ2-1, with TRBD1 matching 8 bases. J lost 4 bases, V lost 4 bases, and 9 bases had no gene match. The CDR3 consists of 16 residues. Germline assignment: CDR1 MGHRA and CDR2 YSYEKL. CDR3 amino acids: CASSLGQGTHYNEQFF. In DNA form, the CDR3 reads TGCGCCAGCAGCCTAGGACAGGGTACCCATTACAATGAGCAGTTCTTC.

A remark on this clone: This same CDR3 is encoded by further DNA sequences in the sample. The rearrangement joins TRBV7-3 to TRBJ1-2, with 7 bases identical to TRBD1. This CDR3 has 13 residues. J lost 2 bases, V lost 3 bases, and 0 bases had no gene match. The germline V gene has CDR1 SGHTA and CDR2 FQGTGA. CDR3 coding DNA: TGTGCCAGCAGCTTGGGACAGAACTATGGCTACACCTTC. This translates into CASSLGQNYGYTF.

This clone was counted once. V is TRBV4-3 and J is TRBJ1-4; 9 positions agree with TRBD1. The V gene end was trimmed by 0 bases and the J gene end by 2 bases; junction bases not matched to a gene: 4. The CDR3 contains 17 residues. CDR1 and CDR2 (germline): LGHNA, YSLEER. CDR3: CASSQDRGTGTNEKLFF. DNA for the CDR3: TGCGCCAGCAGCCAAGATAGGGGGACAGGGACTAATGAAAAACTGTTTTTT.

In DNA, the CDR3 is TGTGCCAGCAGCTTATCTGTCCAAGAGACCCAGTACTTC. Its translation is CASSLSVQETQYF. The V and J genes are TRBV7-3 and TRBJ2-5; D is undetermined. The germline gives CDR1 SGHTA, CDR2 FQGTGA. The CDR3 loop spans 13 amino acids. V was trimmed by 2 bases and J by 1 base, leaving 5 bases between them.

The chain employs TRBV5-6 and TRBJ1-1, with D hard to call. This CDR3 contains 16 residues. V lost 0 bases and J 5 bases, leaving 17 bases between the germline ends. Germline values: CDR1 SGHDT, CDR2 YYEEEE. The CDR3, as DNA: TGTGCCAGCAGCTTGGGGATGCAGGAGGGTCGGACTGAAGCTTTCTTT. Amino acids: CASSLGMQEGRTEAFF.

The chain carries TRBV6-5 and TRBJ1-1; 7 bases fit TRBD1. The CDR3 is made up of 14 amino acids. The J segment lost 1 base and the V segment lost 6 bases, leaving 5 bases of the junction unmatched. Germline CDR1 reads MNHEY; CDR2 reads SVGAGI. CDR3 nucleotides: TGTGCCAGCAGCGAGACAGGGAAGAACACTGAAGCTTTCTTT. It codes for CASSETGKNTEAFF.

The chain has TRBV7-3 and TRBJ2-5; TRBD2 matches 14 bases. From germline, CDR1 is SGHTA and CDR2 FQGTGA. CDR3 length equals 16 residues. J lost 4 bases, V lost 5 bases, and 6 bases had no gene match. The CDR3 DNA reads as TGTGCCAGCAGCCGGACTAGCGGGGGGTCCGGAGAGACCCAGTACTTC. Translated, it gives CASSRTSGGSGETQYF.

On this clone itself: Its ends do not fully match the called genes, so a read error is possible. V is TRBV15 and J is TRBJ2-2; 7 nucleotides agree with TRBD1. This CDR3 is 14 amino acids long. CDR1 and CDR2 from the germline V gene are LNHNV and YYDKDF (reference sequence). The CDR3: CATSGDRATGELFF. The CDR3 nucleotides are TGTGCCACCAGCGGAGACAGGGCCACCGGGGAGCTGTTTTTT.

V is TRBV10-1 and J is TRBJ2-5; TRBD2 is a possible D gene (5 bases). Germline V lookup: CDR1 WNHNN, CDR2 SYGVQD (reference sequence). The CDR3 runs 13 residues. V was cut by 2 bases and J by 6 bases, with 10 bases left in between. The CDR3 is CASSEGSYQTQYF. Here the CDR3 DNA reads TGCGCCAGCAGTGAGGGGAGCTATCAGACCCAGTACTTC.

The gene calls are TRBV3-1 (or the pseudogene TRBV3-2) and TRBJ1-5; D remains ambiguous. CDR1 is LGHDT and CDR2 is YNNKEL in the germline V gene (reference sequence). Between the trimmed V and J ends, which lost 4 bases and 5 bases, there was a span of 9 bases. The CDR3 consists of 13 residues. CDR3 sequence: CASSRLGDQPQHF. The CDR3 DNA sequence: TGTGCCAGCAGCCGACTCGGGGATCAGCCCCAGCATTTT.

This chain joins TRBV5-1 and TRBJ2-1, with 8 bases lining up with TRBD2. The V gene's germline CDR1 is SGHRS and CDR2 YFSETQ. The CDR3 totals 15 residues. The junction had 9 bases not matched to a gene; V was cut back by 5 bases and J by 5 bases. The CDR3, as DNA: TGCGCCAGCAGTATTAGGGGTAGCGGGGACAATGAGCAGTTCTTC. Encoded protein: CASSIRGSGDNEQFF.

The table lists this clone with a count of one. This chain uses TRBV7-9 with TRBJ2-1, with a tentative D call TRBD1 (5 bases). Germline-derived CDR1 and CDR2 are SEHNR and FQNEAQ (reference sequence). V lost 1 base and J 5 bases, leaving 18 bases between the germline ends. The CDR3 contains 17 residues. DNA of the CDR3: TGTGCCAGCAGCTTAGACAGGTTGTTGTCCTCGGACAATGAGCAGTTCTTC. It translates to CASSLDRLLSSDNEQFF.

The V and J genes are TRBV19 and TRBJ1-5, with a tentative D call TRBD1 (5 bases). Trimming pared 3 bases from V and 3 bases from J, leaving 9 bases between. The length of the CDR3 is 14 residues. Per germline, CDR1 LNHDA and CDR2 SQIVND (reference sequence). The CDR3 nucleotides are TGTGCCAGTAGTATGTGGGGGGACAATCAGCCCCAGCATTTT. It codes for CASSMWGDNQPQHF.

V is TRBV5-5 and J is TRBJ2-7, with D tentatively TRBD1 (5 bases). The CDR3 extends over 15 amino acids. Germline CDR1 reads SGHKS; CDR2 reads YYEKEE (reference sequence). V lost 0 bases and J 6 bases, leaving 16 bases between the germline ends. For the CDR3, the DNA is TGTGCCAGCAGCTTGGTGGCAGGGCTCGTTTCCGAGCAGTACTTC. It is translated as CASSLVAGLVSEQYF. The whole variable domain, filled in from reference TRBV5-5 and TRBJ2-7, reads DAGVTQSPTHLIKTRGQQVTLRCSPISGHKSVSWYQQVLGQGPQFIFQYYEKEERGRGNFPDRFSARQFPNYSSELNVNALLLGDSALYLCASSLVAGLVSEQYFGPGTRLTVT.

The chain recombines TRBV10-3 with TRBJ1-4; TRBD1 is a possible D gene (6 bases). The CDR3 spans 14 residues. V was trimmed by 6 bases and J by 8 bases, leaving 16 bases between them. Germline CDR1 ENHRY, CDR2 SYGVKD. The CDR3 coding sequence is TGTGCCATCAGAGGGACAACTGAGGGGGAAAAACTGTTTTTT. Translated: CAIRGTTEGEKLFF.

The genes are TRBV2 and TRBJ2-2; a possible D gene is TRBD2 (6 bases). Germline V lookup: CDR1 SNHLY, CDR2 FYNNEI. V shed 6 bases and J shed 4 bases, with 12 bases lying between them. This CDR3 is built from 14 residues. The CDR3 loop reads CASRGRGLTGELFF. The CDR3 bases are TGTGCCAGCAGGGGGCGGGGTCTCACCGGGGAGCTGTTTTTT.

This clone came up once. V is TRBV19 and J is TRBJ1-2; TRBD1 matches at 8 bases. Germline values: CDR1 LNHDA, CDR2 SQIVND (reference sequence). The CDR3 is 16 amino acids. Trimming cost V 5 bases and J 5 bases; bases outside gene matches: 13. CDR3 amino acids: CASSPRSGGPLYGYTF. The CDR3 DNA sequence: TGTGCCAGTAGTCCCCGTTCAGGGGGCCCTCTATATGGCTACACCTTC.

The chain uses TRBV27 and TRBJ2-7, with D perhaps TRBD1 (6 bases). CDR3 size: 16 residues. The V end was cut by 3 bases, the J end by 5 bases, with 20 bases between. The germline V gene encodes CDR1 MNHEY and CDR2 SMNVEV (reference sequence). The CDR3: CASSFSGTKARDEQYF. The CDR3 DNA sequence: TGTGCCAGCAGTTTCTCCGGGACAAAGGCTCGGGACGAGCAGTACTTC.

The CDR3 reads CASSVPSSGRPYGYTF. The CDR3, as DNA: TGTGCCAGCAGCGTACCATCATCGGGGAGGCCCTATGGCTACACCTTC. The chain has TRBV9 and TRBJ1-2, with D uncertain. The CDR3 consists of 16 residues. V lost 1 base, J lost 4 bases, and 17 bases lay in between. Per germline, CDR1 SGDLS and CDR2 YYNGEE.

The V and J genes are TRBV11-3 and TRBJ1-3; 7 bases align to TRBD1. The CDR3 runs to 17 residues. Unmatched junction bases numbered 10, after V lost 1 base and J lost 4 bases. Per germline, CDR1 SGHNT and CDR2 YENEEA. The CDR3 DNA sequence: TGTGCCAGCAGCTTAGTCGGAAGGGGGCAGTGGGGAAACACCATATATTTT. This sequence encodes CASSLVGRGQWGNTIYF.

The genes are TRBV7-6 and TRBJ2-7; TRBD2 matches at 13 bases. The CDR3 is made up of 18 amino acids. The ends lost 1 base at V and 2 bases at J; junction bases unmatched: 8. Germline loops: CDR1 SGHVS, CDR2 FNYEAQ. Here the CDR3 reads CASSLVGLAGESAYEQYF. CDR3 bases: TGTGCCAGCAGCTTAGTTGGACTAGCGGGGGAATCAGCCTACGAGCAGTACTTC.

The V and J genes are TRBV5-1 and TRBJ1-6, with D perhaps TRBD1 (5 bases). The V end was cut by 4 bases, the J end by 2 bases, with 7 bases between. This CDR3 is 14 amino acids long. Germline V gives CDR1 SGHRS, CDR2 YFSETQ. The CDR3 loop is CASSGGTYNSPLHF. The CDR3 nucleotides read TGCGCCAGCAGCGGGGGGACCTATAATTCACCCCTCCACTTT.

This sequence joins TRBV7-9 and TRBJ2-2; TRBD2 matches 8 bases. This CDR3 is 16 amino acids long. The V gene end was trimmed by 1 base and the J gene end by 6 bases; junction bases not matched to a gene: 7. Germline-derived CDR1 and CDR2 are SEHNR and FQNEAQ (reference sequence). DNA of the CDR3: TGTGCCAGCAGCTTAGGAGCGGGGGCCCCTCCCGGGGAGCTGTTTTTT. Protein product: CASSLGAGAPPGELFF.

The V and J genes are TRBV12-5 and TRBJ2-2; 7 bases map to TRBD1. Germline CDR1 and CDR2: LGHNT and FRNRAP. Losses at the gene ends were 1 base for V and 5 bases for J; bases not matched to a gene: 4. This CDR3 is 15 amino acids long. CDR3 loop: CASGLGQGKTGELFF. The CDR3 nucleotides read TGTGCTAGTGGTTTGGGACAGGGTAAAACCGGGGAGCTGTTTTTT.

The chain combines TRBV29-1 with TRBJ2-5; the match to TRBD1 covers 8 bases. The CDR3 length is 12 residues. The ends lost 7 bases at V and 5 bases at J; junction bases unmatched: 6. The germline CDR1 and CDR2 sequences are SQVTM and ANQGSEA. CDR3 DNA sequence: TGCAGCGCTTGGACAGGGTGGGAGACCCAGTACTTC. Amino acids: CSAWTGWETQYF. Together with reference TRBV29-1 and TRBJ2-5, the CDR3 gives the full variable domain: SAVISQKPSRDICQRGTSLTIQCQVDSQVTMMFWYRQQPGQSLTLIATANQGSEATYESGFVIDKFPISRPNLTFSTLTVSNMSPEDSSIYLCSAWTGWETQYFGPGTRLLVL.

This sequence joins TRBV9 and TRBJ2-5; 7 nucleotides line up with TRBD1. Germline V gives CDR1 SGDLS, CDR2 YYNGEE. The V and J ends lost 0 bases and 2 bases, in that order; junction bases with no gene match: 4. CDR3 length equals 15 residues. The CDR3 DNA is TGTGCCAGCAGCGTAGGAGGGGGCAGTCAAGAGACCCAGTACTTC. Translation gives CASSVGGGSQETQYF.

The count of this clone is one. V and J are TRBV6-2 or TRBV6-3 and TRBJ2-1; D gene uncertain. From germline, CDR1 is MNHEY and CDR2 SVGEGT. Trimming cost V 2 bases and J 5 bases, with 16 bases left between them. The length of the CDR3 is 16 residues. CDR3 nucleotides: TGTGCCAGCAGTTACCCAACTGCATTCTATAACAATGAGCAGTTCTTC. Residues: CASSYPTAFYNNEQFF.